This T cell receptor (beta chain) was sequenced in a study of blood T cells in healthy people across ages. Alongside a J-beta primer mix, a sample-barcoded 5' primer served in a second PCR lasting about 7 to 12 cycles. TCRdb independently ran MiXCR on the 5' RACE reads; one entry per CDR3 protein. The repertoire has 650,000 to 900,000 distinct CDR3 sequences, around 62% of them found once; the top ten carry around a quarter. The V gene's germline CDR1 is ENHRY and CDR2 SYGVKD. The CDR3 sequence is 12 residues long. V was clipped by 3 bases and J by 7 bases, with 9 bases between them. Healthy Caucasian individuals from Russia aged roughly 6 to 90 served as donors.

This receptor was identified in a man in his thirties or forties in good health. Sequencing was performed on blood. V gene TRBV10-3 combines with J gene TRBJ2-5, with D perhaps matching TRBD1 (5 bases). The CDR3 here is CAISESQGTQYF. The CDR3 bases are TGTGCCATCAGTGAATCTCAGGGGACCCAGTACTTC.